This TCR beta chain was sequenced for a study of T cell responses to AZD1222 COVID-19 vaccine. The table lists this clone with a few counts. The method was immunoSEQ multiplex PCR; TCRdb's version includes in-frame clones alone and lacks a portion of them. This table has 40,000 to 60,000 clones, approximately 79% appearing once. CDR3 length: 15 amino acids. With 4 bases removed from V and 3 bases from J, the gap between germline ends came to 16 bases. Germline CDR1 reads WNHNN; CDR2 reads SYGVQD (reference sequence). The TCR comes from an adult in good health. The gene calls are TRBV10-1 and TRBJ2-7, with D uncertain. Sequencing used peripheral blood, obtained on day 0 of MenACWY control vaccination. The CDR3 DNA is TGCGCCAGCAGTGCAGATGGTGGCAGCAACTACGAGCAGTACTTC. Its protein product is CASSADGGSNYEQYF.